The clone carrying this T cell receptor beta chain was seen a handful of times. This sample was included in a study of response to subunit inactivated influenza vaccine. The CDR3 loop spans 13 amino acids. V shed 7 bases and J 6 bases; nucleotides not matched to a gene: 11. CDR1 and CDR2 from the germline V gene are SQVTM and ANQGSEA. TCRdb re-analysed the RT-PCR reads in MiXCR, keeping a single row per CDR3 protein. The sample carries some 500,000 distinct CDR3 sequences, 10% to 15% recorded once. The genes are TRBV29-1 and TRBJ1-2; 7 nucleotides agree with TRBD1. The receptor's source is a man aged 45-60 years who received an inactivated influenza vaccine. Sequencing was performed on PBMCs from blood, taken 40 to 50 days after vaccination. CDR3 sequence: CSAEGAGANGYTF. Here the CDR3 DNA reads TGCAGCGCCGAGGGGGCAGGGGCTAATGGCTACACCTTC.